The 4 T cell receptor beta chains in this list originate from one sample, sequenced in a study of CD8 T cells in ankylosing spondylitis. TCRdb re-derived calls from the 5' RACE reads in MiXCR, one entry per CDR3 protein. The sample lists 150,000 to 200,000 distinct CDR3 sequences; about 32% were seen once. Sequenced input: synovial fluid, either unsorted or a sorted T cell fraction (not recorded which). The receptor source for this set is a male donor with ankylosing spondylitis.

The rearrangement links TRBV7-3 to TRBJ1-1; tentatively, D is TRBD1 (5 bases). The ends were cut back, 2 bases at V and 4 bases at J, with 11 bases in the middle. CDR3 length: 14 residues. Germline V gene sequence: CDR1 SGHTA, CDR2 FQGTGA. Here the CDR3 reads CASSLFGASTEAFF. The CDR3 nucleotides read TGTGCCAGCAGCTTATTCGGGGCGTCCACTGAAGCTTTCTTT.

CDR3: CASSLGTGWNTEAFF. DNA for the CDR3: TGTGCCAGCAGCTTAGGGACAGGGTGGAACACTGAAGCTTTCTTT. The chain carries TRBV11-3 and TRBJ1-1, with 8 bases aligning to TRBD1. The germline CDR1 and CDR2 sequences are SGHNT and YENEEA. V lost 1 base, J lost 1 base, and 2 bases stayed unmatched. CDR3 size: 15 residues.

The sample holds a few counts of this clonotype. V gene TRBV5-4 combines with J gene TRBJ2-7; 7 bases match TRBD1. Germline CDR1 and CDR2: SGHNT and YYREEE (reference sequence). V lost 4 bases and J lost 1; bases outside the gene matches: 2. CDR3 length: 13 residues. CDR3 DNA: TGTGCCAGCAGCAAGGGACAGTCCTACGAGCAGTACTTC. This gives the protein CASSKGQSYEQYF.

The genes are TRBV30 and TRBJ2-1; no clear D. Deletions cut 3 bases from V and 0 bases from J, with 12 bases between. Looked up from germline, CDR1 is GTSNPN and CDR2 is SVGIG (reference sequence). The CDR3 has 15 amino acids. CDR3: CAWRGRGRSYNEQFF. The DNA of the CDR3 is TGTGCCTGGAGAGGGCGTGGCCGCTCCTACAATGAGCAGTTCTTC.